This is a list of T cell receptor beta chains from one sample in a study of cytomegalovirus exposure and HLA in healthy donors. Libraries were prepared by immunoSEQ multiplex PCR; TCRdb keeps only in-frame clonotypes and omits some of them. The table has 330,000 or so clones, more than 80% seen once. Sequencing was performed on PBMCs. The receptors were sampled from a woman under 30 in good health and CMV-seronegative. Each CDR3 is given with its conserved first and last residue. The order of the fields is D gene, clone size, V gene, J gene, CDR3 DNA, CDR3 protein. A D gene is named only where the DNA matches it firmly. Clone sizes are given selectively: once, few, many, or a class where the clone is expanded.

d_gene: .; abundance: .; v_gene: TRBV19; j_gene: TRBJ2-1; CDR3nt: TGTGCCAGTAGTGTAACGTCCAGCTCCTACAATGAGCAGTTCTTC; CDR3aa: CASSVTSSSYNEQFF
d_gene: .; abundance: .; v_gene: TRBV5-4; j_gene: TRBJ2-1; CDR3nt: TGTGCCAGCAGCCAGAAAATAGGGGGCAATGAGCAGTTCTTC; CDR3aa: CASSQKIGGNEQFF
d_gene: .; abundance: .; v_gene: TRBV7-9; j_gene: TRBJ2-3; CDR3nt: TGTGCCAGCAGCTTAGCTGGCAGGGACACAGATACGCAGTATTTT; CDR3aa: CASSLAGRDTDTQYF
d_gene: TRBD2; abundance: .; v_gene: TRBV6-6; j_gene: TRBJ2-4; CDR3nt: TGTGCCAGCACTCCCACTAGCGGGAGCCGGGACATTCAGTACTTC; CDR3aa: CASTPTSGSRDIQYF
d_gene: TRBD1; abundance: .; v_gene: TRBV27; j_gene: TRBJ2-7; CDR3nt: TGTGCCAGCAGTAGGACAGGGGGCCCTCTACTACGGGAGCAGTACTTC; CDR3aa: CASSRTGGPLLREQYF
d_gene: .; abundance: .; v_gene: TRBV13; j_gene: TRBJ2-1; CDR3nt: TGTGCCAGCAGCTTAGGTTCGGGAAATGAGCAGTTCTTC; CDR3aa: CASSLGSGNEQFF
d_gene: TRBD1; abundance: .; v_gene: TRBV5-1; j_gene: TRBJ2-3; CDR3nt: TGCGCCAGCAGCTCACTCACGACAGGGAATATTCGCACAGATACGCAGTATTTT; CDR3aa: CASSSLTTGNIRTDTQYF
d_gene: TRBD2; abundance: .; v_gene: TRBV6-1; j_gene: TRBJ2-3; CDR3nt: TGTGCCAGCATCAAGACTAGCGGGAGTGGAGATACGCAGTATTTT; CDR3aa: CASIKTSGSGDTQYF
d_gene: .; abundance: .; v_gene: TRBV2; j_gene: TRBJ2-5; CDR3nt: TGTGCCAGCAGGGAGACTAAGCGGGCGGAGACCCAGTACTTC; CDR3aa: CASRETKRAETQYF
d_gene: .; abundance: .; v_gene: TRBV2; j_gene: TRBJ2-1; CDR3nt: TGTGCCAGCAATCTGCCGGGAGCGGATGAGCAGTTCTTC; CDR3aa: CASNLPGADEQFF
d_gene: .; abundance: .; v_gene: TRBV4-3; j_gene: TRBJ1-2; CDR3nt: TGCGCCAGCAGCCAAGATCGGTCGGGTAACTATGGCTACACCTTC; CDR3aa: CASSQDRSGNYGYTF
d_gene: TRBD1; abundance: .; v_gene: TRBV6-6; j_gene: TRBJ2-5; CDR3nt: TGTGCCAGCAGTTATCCAACAGGGGGGGAGACCCAGTACTTC; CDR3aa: CASSYPTGGETQYF
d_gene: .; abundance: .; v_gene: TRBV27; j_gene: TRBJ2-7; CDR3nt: TGTGCCGTCGGTTTAGGGGACAACCGATACGAGCAGTACTTC; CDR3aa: CAVGLGDNRYEQYF
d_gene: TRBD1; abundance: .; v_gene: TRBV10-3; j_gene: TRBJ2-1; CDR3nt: TGTGCCATCGGGACAGGGCTGGGGAATGAGCAGTTCTTC; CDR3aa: CAIGTGLGNEQFF
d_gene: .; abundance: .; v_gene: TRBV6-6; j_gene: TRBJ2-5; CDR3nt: TGTGCCAGCAGTTTAACTTCGTACCAAGAGACCCAGTACTTC; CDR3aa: CASSLTSYQETQYF
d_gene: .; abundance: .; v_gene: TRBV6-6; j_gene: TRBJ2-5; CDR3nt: TGTGCCAGCAGGGAACAGGGTTTCGAGGAGACCCAGTACTTC; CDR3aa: CASREQGFEETQYF
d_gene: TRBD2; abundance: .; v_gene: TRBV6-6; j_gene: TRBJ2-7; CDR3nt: TGTGCCAGCAGTTTTTTAGCGGGAGGACTCTCCTACGAGCAGTACTTC; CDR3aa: CASSFLAGGLSYEQYF
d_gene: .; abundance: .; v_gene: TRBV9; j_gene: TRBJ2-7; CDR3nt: TGTGCCAGCAGCCCACAGTCACCTTCAGTTTCCTACGAGCAGTACTTC; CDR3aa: CASSPQSPSVSYEQYF
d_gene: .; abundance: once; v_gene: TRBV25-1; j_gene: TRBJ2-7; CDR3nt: TGTGCCAGCAGTGAAATTTGGGGCACGGAACAGTACTTC; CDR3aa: CASSEIWGTEQYF
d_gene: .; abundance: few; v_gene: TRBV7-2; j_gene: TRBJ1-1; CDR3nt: TGTGCCAGCAGCCCCTCCGTGAACACTGAAGCTTTCTTT; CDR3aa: CASSPSVNTEAFF
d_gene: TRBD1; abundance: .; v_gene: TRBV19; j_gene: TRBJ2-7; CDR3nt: TGTGCCAGTAGTACCTCAGGGGGCGAGCAGTACTTC; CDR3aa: CASSTSGGEQYF
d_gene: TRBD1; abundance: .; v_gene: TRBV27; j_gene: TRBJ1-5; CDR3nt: TGTGCCAGCAGTTCATCGACAGGGGAAAAGGATCAGCCCCAGCATTTT; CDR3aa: CASSSSTGEKDQPQHF
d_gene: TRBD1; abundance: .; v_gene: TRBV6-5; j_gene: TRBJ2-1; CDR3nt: TGTGCCAGCAGTACTATGACAGGGAATGAGCAGTTCTTC; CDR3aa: CASSTMTGNEQFF
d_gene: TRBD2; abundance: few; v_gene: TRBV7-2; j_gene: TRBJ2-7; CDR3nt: TGTGCCAGTTGGACCGGGACTAGTGCGGGCGAGCAGTACTTC; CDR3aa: CASWTGTSAGEQYF
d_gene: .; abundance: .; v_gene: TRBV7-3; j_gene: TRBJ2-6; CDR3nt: TGTGCCAGCAAGTTCCAGGGGGCCAACGTCCTGACTTTC; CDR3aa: CASKFQGANVLTF
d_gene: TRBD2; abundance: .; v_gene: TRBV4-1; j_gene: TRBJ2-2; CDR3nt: TGCGCCAGCAGACTAGCGGGGGAGAACACCGGGGAGCTGTTTTTT; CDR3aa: CASRLAGENTGELFF
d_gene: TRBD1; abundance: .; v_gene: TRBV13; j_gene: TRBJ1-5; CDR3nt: TGTGCCAGCAGCCTGAGACAGGGGGGCCAGCCCCAGCATTTT; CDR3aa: CASSLRQGGQPQHF
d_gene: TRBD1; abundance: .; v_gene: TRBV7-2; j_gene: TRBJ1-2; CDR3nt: TGTGCCAGCAGTCGGGACAGGGATCGTTATGGCTACACCTTC; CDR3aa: CASSRDRDRYGYTF
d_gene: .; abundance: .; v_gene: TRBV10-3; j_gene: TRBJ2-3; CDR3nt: TGTGCCATCAGTGAGAAGAATAGCCACGATACGCAGTATTTT; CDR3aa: CAISEKNSHDTQYF
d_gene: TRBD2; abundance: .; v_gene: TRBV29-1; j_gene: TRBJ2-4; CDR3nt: TGCAGCGTTGAGCGGGAGGGGGCCAAAAACATTCAGTACTTC; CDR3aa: CSVEREGAKNIQYF
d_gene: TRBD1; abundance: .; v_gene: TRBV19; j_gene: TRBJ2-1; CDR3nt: TGTGCCAGTAGTATCTGGGACAGGGGCTACAATGAGCAGTTCTTC; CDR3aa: CASSIWDRGYNEQFF
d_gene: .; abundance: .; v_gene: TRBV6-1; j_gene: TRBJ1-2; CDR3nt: TGTGCCAGCAGTGCCGACAGACCAAGCCTTAACTATGGCTACACCTTC; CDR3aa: CASSADRPSLNYGYTF
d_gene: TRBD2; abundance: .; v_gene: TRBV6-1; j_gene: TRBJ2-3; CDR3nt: TGTGCCAGCAGTGGCGCTCTAGCGGGAGCCACAGATACGCAGTATTTT; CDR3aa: CASSGALAGATDTQYF
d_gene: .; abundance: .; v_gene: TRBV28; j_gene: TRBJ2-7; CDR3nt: TGTGCCAGCACCGAAACAGGGTTTGGGGGCTACGAGCAGTACTTC; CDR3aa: CASTETGFGGYEQYF
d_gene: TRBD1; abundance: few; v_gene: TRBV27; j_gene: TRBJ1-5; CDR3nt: TGTGCCAGCAGTAGCAGACAGGGGGCGGTTCAGCCCCAGCATTTT; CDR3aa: CASSSRQGAVQPQHF
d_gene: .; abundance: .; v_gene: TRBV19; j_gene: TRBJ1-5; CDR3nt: TGTGCCAGTACCTACGTGGTTGAAGCGCAGCCCCAGCATTTT; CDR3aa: CASTYVVEAQPQHF
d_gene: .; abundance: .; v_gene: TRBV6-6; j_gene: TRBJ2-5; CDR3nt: TGTGCCAGCAGTTTGGCGGGTGCCCAAGAGACCCAGTACTTC; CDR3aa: CASSLAGAQETQYF
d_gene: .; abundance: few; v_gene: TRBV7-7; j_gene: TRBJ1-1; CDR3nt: TGTGCTAGCAGTAAACAGGTGAACACTGAAGCTTTCTTT; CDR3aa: CASSKQVNTEAFF
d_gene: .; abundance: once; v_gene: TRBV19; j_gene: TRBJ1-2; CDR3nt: TGTGCCAGTAAAAAGGTCGGGGTATTGTATGGCTACACCTTC; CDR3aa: CASKKVGVLYGYTF
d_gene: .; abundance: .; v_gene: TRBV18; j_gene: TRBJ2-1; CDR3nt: TGTGCCAGCTCACCCCCGGGACAAATCCTTGGGGAGCAGTTCTTC; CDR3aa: CASSPPGQILGEQFF
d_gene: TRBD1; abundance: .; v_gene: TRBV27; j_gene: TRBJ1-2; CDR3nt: TGTGCCAGCAGAAGAGGACAGGGGGGGACTAACTATGGCTACACCTTC; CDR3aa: CASRRGQGGTNYGYTF
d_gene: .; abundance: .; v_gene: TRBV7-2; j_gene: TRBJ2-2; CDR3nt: TGTGCCAGCAGCTTATACGTGTCTAGCGAGAACACCGGGGAGCTGTTTTTT; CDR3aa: CASSLYVSSENTGELFF
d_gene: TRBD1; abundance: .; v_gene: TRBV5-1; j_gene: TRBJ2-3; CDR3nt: TGCGCCAGCAGCTTCGGACAGGGGTCCAGCACAGATACGCAGTATTTT; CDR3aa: CASSFGQGSSTDTQYF
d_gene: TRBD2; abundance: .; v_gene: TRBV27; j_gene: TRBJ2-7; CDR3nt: TGTGCCAGCAGTTTACGTCCGAGCGGGGAAATCTACGAGCAGTACTTC; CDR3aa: CASSLRPSGEIYEQYF
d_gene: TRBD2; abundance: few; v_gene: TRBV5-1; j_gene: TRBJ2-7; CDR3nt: TGCGCCAGCAGCTCGCCGGGACTAGCGGCTGGCGAGCAGTACTTC; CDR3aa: CASSSPGLAAGEQYF
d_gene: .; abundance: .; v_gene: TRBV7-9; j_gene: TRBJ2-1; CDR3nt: TGTGCCAGCAGCCCTACAGGGCCCCGTGAGCAGTTCTTC; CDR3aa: CASSPTGPREQFF
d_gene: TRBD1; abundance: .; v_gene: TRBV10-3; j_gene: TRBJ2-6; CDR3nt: TGTGCCATCAGTGTAGAACAGGGGGCAACTGGGGCCAACGTCCTGACTTTC; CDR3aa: CAISVEQGATGANVLTF
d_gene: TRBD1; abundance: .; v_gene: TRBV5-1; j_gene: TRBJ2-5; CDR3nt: TGCGCCAGCAGAGGGGGACAGAGCGCGTACCAAGAGACCCAGTACTTC; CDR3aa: CASRGGQSAYQETQYF
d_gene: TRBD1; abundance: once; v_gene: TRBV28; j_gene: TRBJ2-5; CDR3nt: TGTGCCAGCAGTTCCGGACAGGGGATAGAGACCCAGTACTTC; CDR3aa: CASSSGQGIETQYF
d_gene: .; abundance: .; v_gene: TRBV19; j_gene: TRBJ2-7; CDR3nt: TGTGCCAGTAGCAGTGGCGGAGGGTACGAGCAGTACTTC; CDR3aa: CASSSGGGYEQYF
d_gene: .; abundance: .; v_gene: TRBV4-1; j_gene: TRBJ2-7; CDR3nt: TGCGCCAGCAGCCAAACAGGGTACGAGCAGTACTTC; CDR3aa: CASSQTGYEQYF
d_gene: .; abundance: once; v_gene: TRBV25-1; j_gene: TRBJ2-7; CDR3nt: TGTGCCAGCAGTGAGCAGACAGGATCCTACGAGCAGTACTTC; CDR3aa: CASSEQTGSYEQYF
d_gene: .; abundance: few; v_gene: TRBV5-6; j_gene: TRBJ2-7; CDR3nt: TGTGCCAGCAGCTTCGGGACTCCCTCCGAGCAGTACTTC; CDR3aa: CASSFGTPSEQYF
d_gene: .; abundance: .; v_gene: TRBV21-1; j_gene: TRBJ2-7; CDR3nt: TGTGCCAGCAACCTTGAACAGGGTTACGAGCAGTACTTC; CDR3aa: CASNLEQGYEQYF
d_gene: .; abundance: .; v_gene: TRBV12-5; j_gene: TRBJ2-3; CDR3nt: TGTGCTAGTGGCCCCACAGGGAACACAGATACGCAGTATTTT; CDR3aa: CASGPTGNTDTQYF
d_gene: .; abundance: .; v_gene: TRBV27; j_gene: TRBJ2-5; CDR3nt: TGTGCCAGCAAGAGCTATCAAGAGACCCAGTACTTC; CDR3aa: CASKSYQETQYF
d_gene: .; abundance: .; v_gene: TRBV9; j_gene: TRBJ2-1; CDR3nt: TGTGCCAGCAGCGTAGGTGCTTCGAGCTCCTACAATGAGCAGTTCTTC; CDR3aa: CASSVGASSSYNEQFF
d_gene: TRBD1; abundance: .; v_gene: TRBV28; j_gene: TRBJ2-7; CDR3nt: TGTGCCAGCAGTAAAGCCGGGACAGGGCATCGCGAGCAGTACTTC; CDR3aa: CASSKAGTGHREQYF